This paragraph reports one T cell receptor beta chain. Its antigen is not identified. This sample was included in a study of cytomegalovirus exposure and HLA in healthy donors. General study results and limits: Three chains tied to CMV proved CMV antigen-specific in vitro. Rarity characterized most TCR sequences, yet some public TCRs appeared in many donors. When a later analysis was performed, an Asian-associated ancestry cluster reportedly had fewer N-insertions than the approximately 600-donor mean.

V lost 3 bases to trimming and J lost 10 bases, with 10 bases between them. The CDR3 length is 11 residues. Germline values: CDR1 GTSNPN, CDR2 SVGIG (reference sequence). With 60 Vbeta and 13 Jbeta primers, the PCR was carried out. The data were produced by immunoSEQ multiplex PCR, yet TCRdb's version contains in-frame clones alone and is incomplete. The sample includes 200,000 to 300,000 clones, 84% of them seen just once. The sequencing input was PBMCs. The source is a woman aged 40 to 50 in good health and CMV-seropositive. The V gene is TRBV30, the J gene TRBJ2-1, with D possibly matching TRBD1 (6 bases). CDR3 nucleotide sequence: TGTGCCTGGAGCCAGGACAGAGAGCAGTTCTTC. Its protein is CAWSQDREQFF.